Listed here are 31 T cell receptor beta chains from one sample, sequenced in a study of T cells in Graves' hyperthyroidism and ophthalmopathy (dated by TCRdb to between 2017 and 2020). Libraries were built with multiplex PCR. The reads were generated on an Illumina HiSeq 2000. Amplification of TCR beta CDR3 regions was carried out from RNA transcripts. The TCR CDR3 was subjected to a first round of RT-PCR using the HTBI primer set and the Qiagen OneStep RT-PCR kit. Clones were called with MiXCR by TCRdb after fastp trimmed the public reads at Q25, and only in-frame beta chains were retained. Each record represents a unique CDR3 protein, reported with the most common genes and DNA among its rows. The sample table records approximately 400,000 distinct CDR3 sequences; 15% of these occur just once. Roughly 33% of the sample goes to the ten largest clones. The specimen sequenced was blood. The receptor source for this set is a woman in her twenties or thirties with Graves' hyperthyroidism.

This clonotype was found many times. This sequence joins TRBV6-2 or TRBV6-3 and TRBJ1-1; D call uncertain. V was pared by 2 bases and J by 2 bases, with 6 bases between. CDR3 length equals 13 residues. CDR1 is MNHEY and CDR2 is SVGEGT in the germline V gene. CDR3 amino acids: CASSYLRNTEAFF. The CDR3 bases are TGTGCCAGCAGTTACCTCAGAAACACTGAAGCTTTCTTT.

The chain couples TRBV28 to TRBJ2-7; perhaps TRBD2 as D (6 bases). The germline V gene encodes CDR1 MDHEN and CDR2 SYDVKM. There are 14 residues in the CDR3. The V end was cut by 4 bases, the J end by 7 bases, with 17 bases between. CDR3 in amino acids: CASSSTGTVREQYF. The CDR3 region has the DNA TGTGCCAGCAGTTCGACCGGGACTGTGAGGGAGCAGTACTTC.

This clonotype occurred many times. This rearrangement joins TRBV28 to TRBJ2-5; 8 bases line up with TRBD1. The trim removed 3 bases at V and 1 base at J, leaving 10 bases unmatched. This CDR3 has 17 residues. The germline V gene has CDR1 MDHEN and CDR2 SYDVKM. The CDR3 spells CASSFRRTGRRQETQYF. The CDR3 DNA reads TGTGCCAGCAGTTTCCGGAGGACAGGGAGGCGCCAAGAGACCCAGTACTTC.

Ten or more counts support this clonotype. J is TRBJ2-1 and V is TRBV28; D gene unclear. Deletions cut 7 bases from V and 3 bases from J, with 13 bases between. Germline V CDR1 and CDR2: MDHEN, SYDVKM. CDR3 size: 14 residues. In DNA form, the CDR3 reads TGTGCCAGCATTCAAACCCCTAACTACAATGAGCAGTTCTTC. Translated: CASIQTPNYNEQFF.

There are a few counts of this clonotype. The genes are TRBV7-8 and TRBJ1-5; unclear D gene. CDR1 and CDR2 (germline): SGHVS, FQNEAQ. V lost 2 bases to trimming and J lost 1 base, with 6 bases between them. This CDR3 has 14 amino acids. The CDR3 bases are TGTGCCAGCAGCTTAACTTGGAGCAATCAGCCCCAGCATTTT. Translated: CASSLTWSNQPQHF.

This clonotype occurred many times. The rearrangement links TRBV10-3 to TRBJ1-2; D might be TRBD1 (5 bases). Germline-derived CDR1 and CDR2 are ENHRY and SYGVKD. Deletions cut 0 bases from V and 3 bases from J, with 5 bases between. The CDR3 sequence is 13 residues long. DNA of the CDR3: TGTGCCATCAGTGAGTCACAGGACTATGGCTACACCTTC. It is translated as CAISESQDYGYTF.

This clonotype occurred many times. Its ends do not fully match the called genes, so a read error is possible. The chain couples TRBV7-8 to TRBJ2-1, with TRBD2 matching over 12 bases. Germline V CDR1 and CDR2: SGHVS, FQNEAQ. The CDR3 sequence is 16 residues long. The chain's CDR3 is CAGSSGLAGLNNEQFF. The CDR3 bases are TGTGCCGGCAGTTCGGGACTAGCGGGTCTTAACAATGAGCAGTTCTTC.

This clonotype has ten or more counts. The rearrangement links TRBV18 to TRBJ2-4; 11 bases line up with TRBD1. The CDR3 runs 16 residues. Germline-derived CDR1 and CDR2 are KGHSH and LQKENI. With V trimmed by 3 bases and J by 8 bases, 9 bases remained unmatched. The CDR3 protein is CASSPIRGTGGDIQYF. The CDR3 DNA follows: TGTGCCAGCTCACCTATACGCGGGACAGGGGGGGACATTCAGTACTTC.

The chain uses TRBV9 and TRBJ2-2; 8 bases are shared with TRBD1. Per the germline V gene, CDR1 is SGDLS and CDR2 is YYNGEE. J was trimmed by 5 bases and V by 0 bases; bases with no gene match: 3. The CDR3 loop spans 15 amino acids. CDR3: CASSVGTGKTGELFF. CDR3 coding DNA: TGTGCCAGCAGCGTAGGGACAGGGAAAACCGGGGAGCTGTTTTTT.

This clonotype has at least ten counts. The chain is built from TRBV28 and TRBJ2-2; D tentatively fits TRBD1 or TRBD2 (5 bases each). The germline CDR1 and CDR2 sequences are MDHEN and SYDVKM. Trimming shortened V by 6 bases and J by 5 bases, and 22 bases separated the two germline ends. This CDR3 is 17 amino acids long. The CDR3 nucleotides read TGTGCCAGCAGAACCCCTCCAGGGCCCCGGGATACCGGGGAGCTGTTTTTT. Amino acids: CASRTPPGPRDTGELFF.

This clonotype came up many times. The gene calls are TRBV2 and TRBJ2-7; D may be TRBD2 (6 bases). Trimming pared 5 bases from V and 6 bases from J, leaving 17 bases between. Germline lookup yields CDR1 SNHLY and CDR2 FYNNEI. This CDR3 comprises 14 residues. CDR3 bases: TGTGCCAGCAGTCCCTCGGCGGGGTTGAGCGAGCAGTACTTC. It translates to CASSPSAGLSEQYF.

Turning to this clonotype: This may be a read error, as it is one base from a much larger clone. The V gene is TRBV29-1, the J gene TRBJ1-2; 7 nucleotides line up with TRBD1. The CDR3 sequence is 13 residues long. CDR1 and CDR2 (germline): SQVTM, ANQGSEA. The chain's CDR3 is CGVEDRHRYGYTF. CDR3 DNA sequence: TGCGGCGTTGAGGACAGGCACCGTTATGGCTACACCTTC.

This clonotype was detected many times. DNA for the CDR3: TGTGCCAGTAGGGCGGCGAACCAAGAGACCCAGTACTTC. Amino acid sequence: CASRAANQETQYF. The V and J genes are TRBV6-1 and TRBJ2-5; D not resolved. V shed 9 bases and J shed 0 bases, with 11 bases lying between them. Germline V gene data show CDR1 as MNHNS and CDR2 as SASEGT. CDR3 length: 13 amino acids.

The chain recombines TRBV28 with TRBJ2-3, with 11 bases matching TRBD1. The V gene's germline CDR1 is MDHEN and CDR2 SYDVKM. The CDR3 has 18 residues. After removal of 1 base from V and 4 bases from J, the junction contained 10 bases not matched to a gene. The DNA for the CDR3 is TGTGCCAGCAGTTTATCCCCGGGACAGGGGGAGGGGTCAGATACGCAGTATTTT. It encodes CASSLSPGQGEGSDTQYF. Full variable domain (missing parts from reference TRBV28 and TRBJ2-3): DVKVTQSSRYLVKRTGEKVFLECVQDMDHENMFWYRQDPGLGLRLIYFSYDVKMKEKGDIPEGYSVSREKKERFSLILESASTNQTSMYLCASSLSPGQGEGSDTQYFGPGTRLTVL.

The chain links TRBV9 to TRBJ1-2; TRBD1 aligns across 7 bases. Germline V gene lookup returns CDR1 SGDLS and CDR2 YYNGEE. Germline trimming cut 4 bases from V and 0 bases from J; bases unmatched to any gene: 6. CDR3 size: 15 residues. As DNA, the CDR3 is TGTGCCAGCAGCCCGGGACAGACTCCTAACTATGGCTACACCTTC. It encodes CASSPGQTPNYGYTF.

The chain combines TRBV20-1 with TRBJ2-7; 16 bases agree with TRBD2. The trim removed 6 bases at V and 1 base at J, leaving 9 bases unmatched. CDR1 and CDR2 (germline): DFQATT, SNEGSKA (reference sequence). This CDR3 contains 17 residues. The CDR3 spells CSARGLAGGPSSYEQYF. CDR3 in DNA: TGCAGTGCCCGGGGACTAGCGGGAGGGCCTTCTTCCTACGAGCAGTACTTC.

This clonotype was seen repeatedly, ten times or more. The rearrangement uses TRBV20-1 and TRBJ2-7; 9 bases fit TRBD1. The CDR3 loop spans 12 amino acids. After removal of 5 bases from V and 2 bases from J, the junction contained 1 base not matched to a gene. CDR1 and CDR2 from the germline V gene are DFQATT and SNEGSKA (reference sequence). CDR3 coding DNA: TGCAGTGCTGGACAGGGGACCTACGAGCAGTACTTC. This translates into CSAGQGTYEQYF.

This clonotype was detected a few times. The rearrangement links TRBV20-1 to TRBJ2-1; D may match TRBD1 or TRBD2 (6 bases each). V lost 3 bases, J lost 8 bases, and 23 bases lay in between. Germline V gene data show CDR1 as DFQATT and CDR2 as SNEGSKA (reference sequence). The CDR3 extends over 16 amino acids. The CDR3 DNA reads TGCAGTGCTAGGGTCCTGCGTAGCGGACAGCGGGATGAGCAGTTCTTC. It encodes CSARVLRSGQRDEQFF.

This clonotype was detected ten times or more. The chain carries TRBV28 and TRBJ1-1; tentative D call: TRBD1 (6 bases). The length of the CDR3 is 14 residues. Trimming pared 2 bases from V and 5 bases from J, leaving 12 bases between. Germline CDR1 is MDHEN and CDR2 is SYDVKM. The CDR3 loop reads CASSLNRAGTEAFF. As DNA, the CDR3 is TGTGCCAGCAGTTTAAACAGGGCAGGGACTGAAGCTTTCTTT.

This clonotype occurred many times. The genes are TRBV15 and TRBJ1-1, with a weak D call TRBD1 (6 bases). This CDR3 has 17 residues. V lost 0 bases to trimming and J lost 0 bases, with 14 bases between them. CDR1 is LNHNV, CDR2 YYDKDF, per germline (reference sequence). The chain's CDR3 is CATSRDRTGRMNTEAFF. CDR3 in DNA: TGTGCCACCAGCAGAGATCGAACAGGGAGAATGAACACTGAAGCTTTCTTT.

At least ten counts were recorded for this clonotype. The rearrangement joins TRBV20-1 to TRBJ2-1; TRBD2 matches 8 bases. With V trimmed by 3 bases and J by 3 bases, 10 bases remained unmatched. CDR1 and CDR2 (germline): DFQATT, SNEGSKA (reference sequence). The CDR3 is 16 residues long. Here the CDR3 reads CSASPAAGGNYNEQFF. Written as DNA, the CDR3 is TGCAGTGCTAGCCCGGCGGCGGGAGGAAACTACAATGAGCAGTTCTTC.

Regarding this clonotype: The junction differs from germline at one of its ends, possibly a read error. The chain is built from TRBV2 and TRBJ2-5; D remains ambiguous. Germline V gene lookup returns CDR1 SNHLY and CDR2 FYNNEI. There are 12 residues in the CDR3. This CDR3 is CASSEGISRPHF. In nucleotides, the CDR3 is TGTGCCAGCAGTGAAGGTATCAGCCGTCCGCACTTC.

This chain connects TRBV27 to TRBJ1-1; 9 bases fit TRBD1. This CDR3 has 15 amino acids. The germline V gene has CDR1 MNHEY and CDR2 SMNVEV (reference sequence). V lost 2 bases, J lost 11 bases, and 12 bases stayed unmatched. The CDR3 protein is CASSLNRAGQGLAFF. The CDR3 region has the DNA TGTGCCAGCAGTTTAAATCGCGCGGGACAGGGCCTCGCTTTCTTT.

This chain links TRBV29-1 with TRBJ2-1; 8 bases are shared with TRBD2. The CDR3 runs 15 residues. Germline loops: CDR1 SQVTM, CDR2 ANQGSEA. The junction had 14 bases not matched to a gene; V was cut back by 6 bases and J by 7 bases. The CDR3 reads CSVRVTGRAGNEQFF. The CDR3 DNA reads TGCAGCGTGAGGGTAACCGGGAGGGCCGGGAATGAGCAGTTCTTC.

This chain uses TRBV19 with TRBJ2-3, with no clear D. CDR1 LNHDA and CDR2 SQIVND come from the germline V gene (reference sequence). V was shortened by 3 bases and J by 6 bases, with 10 bases between the two germline ends. CDR3 size: 13 residues. In DNA form, the CDR3 reads TGTGCCAGTAGTATTCACCTAGTCGATACGCAGTATTTT. Its translation: CASSIHLVDTQYF.

This clonotype is a singleton in its sample. V is TRBV20-1 and J is TRBJ2-7, with 10 bases identical to TRBD2. With 1 base clipped from V and 3 bases from J, the junction kept 3 bases outside the gene matches. This CDR3 is built from 14 residues. Looked up from germline, CDR1 is DFQATT and CDR2 is SNEGSKA (reference sequence). The CDR3 is CSARVASGSYEQYF. The CDR3 DNA reads TGCAGTGCTAGAGTTGCTAGCGGGAGCTACGAGCAGTACTTC.

This clonotype was counted at least ten times. The CDR3 DNA reads TGTGCCAGCACCCTACGGGGTAGCTGGACAGGGATTAATGGCGAGCAGTACTTC. It yields the protein CASTLRGSWTGINGEQYF. The V call is TRBV11-2, the J call TRBJ2-7; 8 nucleotides match TRBD1. The junction had 23 bases not matched to a gene; V was cut back by 7 bases and J by 6 bases. CDR1 and CDR2 (germline): SGHAT, FQNNGV. The CDR3 has 18 residues.

The table lists this clonotype with many counts. J is TRBJ2-5 and V is TRBV12-3 or TRBV12-4; D remains unclear. The ends were cut back, 4 bases at V and 2 bases at J, with 8 bases in the middle. The CDR3 runs 13 residues. The DNA for the CDR3 is TGTGCCAGCAGTTGGGCCAGGCAAGAGACCCAGTACTTC. It encodes CASSWARQETQYF.

This clonotype was seen many times. The V call is TRBV20-1, the J call TRBJ2-5, with a weak D call TRBD2 (7 bases). The germline CDR1 and CDR2 sequences are DFQATT and SNEGSKA (reference sequence). V was shortened by 5 bases and J by 4 bases, with 17 bases between the two germline ends. The CDR3 spans 14 residues. The CDR3 loop is CSALGAGAGETQYF. In nucleotides, the CDR3 is TGCAGTGCTCTGGGTGCGGGGGCCGGAGAGACCCAGTACTTC.

This clonotype has at least ten counts. The chain employs TRBV28 and TRBJ2-5; possibly TRBD1 for D (5 bases). The CDR3 runs 15 residues. Deletions cut 4 bases from V and 0 bases from J, with 12 bases between. Per germline, CDR1 MDHEN and CDR2 SYDVKM. CDR3 in DNA: TGTGCCAGCAGTTATCTAACAGGAAACCAAGAGACCCAGTACTTC. Protein sequence: CASSYLTGNQETQYF.

This clonotype showed up many times. The rearrangement uses TRBV2 and TRBJ2-4; D is uncertain. From germline, CDR1 is SNHLY and CDR2 FYNNEI. V was cut by 6 bases and J by 0 bases, with 9 bases left in between. The CDR3 covers 14 residues. Here the CDR3 DNA reads TGTGCCAGCAGGAGGAATCTAGCCAAAAACATTCAGTACTTC. This encodes CASRRNLAKNIQYF.